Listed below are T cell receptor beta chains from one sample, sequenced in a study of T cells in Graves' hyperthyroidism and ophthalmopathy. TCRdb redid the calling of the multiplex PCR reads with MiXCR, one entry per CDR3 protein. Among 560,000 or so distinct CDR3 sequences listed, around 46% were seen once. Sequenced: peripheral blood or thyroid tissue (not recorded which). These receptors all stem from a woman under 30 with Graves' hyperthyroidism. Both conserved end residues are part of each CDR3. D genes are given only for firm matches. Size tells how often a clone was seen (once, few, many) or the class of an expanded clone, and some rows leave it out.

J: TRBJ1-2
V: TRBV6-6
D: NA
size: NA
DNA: TGTGCCAGCAGTTATGGAGAGAGAGGCTACACCTTC
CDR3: CASSYGERGYTF

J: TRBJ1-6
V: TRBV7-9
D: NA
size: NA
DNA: TGTGCCAGCAGTGAAATAAGGCAGGGAACCTCACCCCTCCACTTT
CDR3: CASSEIRQGTSPLHF

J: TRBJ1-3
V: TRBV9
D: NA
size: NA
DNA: TGTGCCAGCAGCGAGACGGGGCATGTCACTGGAAACACCATATATTTT
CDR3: CASSETGHVTGNTIYF

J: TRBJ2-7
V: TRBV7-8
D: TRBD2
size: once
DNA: TGTGCCAGCAGCTGGACTAGCGGGATTTCCTACGAGCAGTACTTC
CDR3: CASSWTSGISYEQYF

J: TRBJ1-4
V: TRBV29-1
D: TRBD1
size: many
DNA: TGCAGCGCGAGACAGGGGGGTAATGAAAAACTGTTTTTT
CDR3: CSARQGGNEKLFF

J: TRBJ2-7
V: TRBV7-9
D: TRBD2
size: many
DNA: TGTGCCAGCAGCACACTAGCGGGAGCCTACGAGCAGTACTTC
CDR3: CASSTLAGAYEQYF

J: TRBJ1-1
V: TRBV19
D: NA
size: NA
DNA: TGTGCCAGTAGTAGCCGACAGGTCAAGGACACTGAAGCTTTCTTT
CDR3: CASSSRQVKDTEAFF

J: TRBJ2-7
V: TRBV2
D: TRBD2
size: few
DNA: TGTGCCAGCAGTTTTCTTGCTAGCGGAGACTACGAGCAGTACTTC
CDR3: CASSFLASGDYEQYF

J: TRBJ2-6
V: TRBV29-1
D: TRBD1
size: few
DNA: TGCAGCGTATTCACTACCGGGACAGAGAGCTCTGGGGCCAACGTCCTGACTTTC
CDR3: CSVFTTGTESSGANVLTF

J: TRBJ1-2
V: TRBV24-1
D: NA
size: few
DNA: TGTGCCAGCTCACCACAACGCCTGGGGGTAAACTATGGCTACACCTTC
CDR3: CASSPQRLGVNYGYTF

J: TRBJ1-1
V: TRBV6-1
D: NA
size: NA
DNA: TGTGCCAGCAGTGAAGCGCGGGAGGGCGGTGGCACTGAAGCTTTCTTT
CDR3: CASSEAREGGGTEAFF

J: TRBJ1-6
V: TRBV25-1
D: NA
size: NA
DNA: TGTGCCAGCAGTGGGGGGGCAGGAAATAATTCACCCCTCCACTTT
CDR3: CASSGGAGNNSPLHF

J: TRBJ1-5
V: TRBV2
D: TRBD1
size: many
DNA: TGTGCCAGCAGTGCGGGACAGGGTTTTAGGAGCAATCAGCCCCAGCATTTT
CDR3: CASSAGQGFRSNQPQHF

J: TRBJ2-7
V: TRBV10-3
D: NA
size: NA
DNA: TGTGCCAGCAGGGATCGACAGATCACCTACGAGCAGTACTTC
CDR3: CASRDRQITYEQYF

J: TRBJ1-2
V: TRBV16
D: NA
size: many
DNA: TGTGCCAGCAGCCAGGGGGGCGCAAACTATGGCTACACCTTC
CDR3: CASSQGGANYGYTF

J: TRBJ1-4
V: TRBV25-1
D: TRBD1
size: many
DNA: TGTGCCAGCAGATCCCAGGGGGGGACTGAAAAACTGTTTTTT
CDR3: CASRSQGGTEKLFF

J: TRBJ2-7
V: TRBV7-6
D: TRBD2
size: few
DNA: TGTGCCAGCAGCGCGGGACTAGCGGCACCCTACGAGCAGTACTTC
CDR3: CASSAGLAAPYEQYF

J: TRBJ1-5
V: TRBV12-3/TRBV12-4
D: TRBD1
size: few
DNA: TGTGCCAGCAGTTTACAGGGGGGGTTGTGGCGGCAGCCCCAGCATTTT
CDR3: CASSLQGGLWRQPQHF

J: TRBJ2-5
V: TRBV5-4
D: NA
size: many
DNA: TGTGCCAGCAGCGTGACAGCAGAGACCCAGTACTTC
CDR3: CASSVTAETQYF

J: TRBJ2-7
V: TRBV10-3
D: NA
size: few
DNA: TGTGCCATCGCCGAGGGGGGGAGGAGCTCCTACGAGCAGTACTTC
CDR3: CAIAEGGRSSYEQYF

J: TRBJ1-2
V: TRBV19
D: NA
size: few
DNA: TGTGCCAGCAGGCAGACTAACTATGGCTACACCTTC
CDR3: CASRQTNYGYTF

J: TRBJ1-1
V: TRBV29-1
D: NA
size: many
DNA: TGCAGCGCCCGACGGCAGATGAACACTGAAGCTTTCTTT
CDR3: CSARRQMNTEAFF

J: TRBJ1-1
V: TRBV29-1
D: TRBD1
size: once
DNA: TGCAGCGTTGGGACAGGGAAGGAGACTGAAGCTTTCTTT
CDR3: CSVGTGKETEAFF

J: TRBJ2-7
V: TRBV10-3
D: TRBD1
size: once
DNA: TGTGCCAGCGAAGGAGGGACAGGGAGCTCCTACGAGCAGTACTTC
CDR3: CASEGGTGSSYEQYF

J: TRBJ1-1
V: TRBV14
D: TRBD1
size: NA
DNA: TGTGCCAGCAGCCAAGATCCCCTCAGACAGGGGGGCACTGAAGCTTTCTTT
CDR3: CASSQDPLRQGGTEAFF

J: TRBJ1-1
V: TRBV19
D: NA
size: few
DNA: TGTGCCAGTAGTACCCTGGACGGAGGCAACACTGAAGCTTTCTTT
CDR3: CASSTLDGGNTEAFF

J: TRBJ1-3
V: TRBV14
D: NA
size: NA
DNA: TGTGCCAGCAGGACCGTAAGCTCTGGAAACACCATATATTTT
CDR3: CASRTVSSGNTIYF

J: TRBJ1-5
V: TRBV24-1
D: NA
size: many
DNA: TGTGCCACCAGTGATCGGGGTCGCAATCAGCCCCAGCATTTT
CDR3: CATSDRGRNQPQHF

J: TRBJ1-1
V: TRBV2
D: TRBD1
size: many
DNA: TGTGCCAGCAGTGACCCAGGGGGGATGGGGGCTTTCTTT
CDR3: CASSDPGGMGAFF

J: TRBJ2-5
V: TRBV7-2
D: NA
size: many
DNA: TGTGCCAGCAGCTTCCTGGGGGCGGGAGTAGGAGAGACCCAGTACTTC
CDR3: CASSFLGAGVGETQYF

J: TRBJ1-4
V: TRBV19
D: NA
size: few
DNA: TGTGCCAGTAGTAGGGGCGGGAGGAGCGAAAAACTGTTTTTT
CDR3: CASSRGGRSEKLFF

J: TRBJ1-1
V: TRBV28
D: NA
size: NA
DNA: TGTGCCAGCAGTTTGATCGGGGTTAACACTGAAGCTTTCTTT
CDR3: CASSLIGVNTEAFF

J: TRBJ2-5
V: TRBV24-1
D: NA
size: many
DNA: TGTGCCACCAGTGAACCTTGGGGGAAGGAGACCCAGTACTTC
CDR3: CATSEPWGKETQYF

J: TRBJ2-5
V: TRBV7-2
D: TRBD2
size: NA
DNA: TGTGCCAGCAGCACCCTAGGCGGGGGGGAAGAGACCCAGTACTTC
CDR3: CASSTLGGGEETQYF

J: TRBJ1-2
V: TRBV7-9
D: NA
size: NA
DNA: TGTGCCAGCAGTTCTAAGACGGCTAACTATGGCTACACCTTC
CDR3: CASSSKTANYGYTF

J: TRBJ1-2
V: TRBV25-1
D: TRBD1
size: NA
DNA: TGCGCCAGCGGAAGGGACAGGATTAACTATGGCTACACCTTC
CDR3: CASGRDRINYGYTF

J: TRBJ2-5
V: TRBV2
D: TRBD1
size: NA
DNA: TGTGCCAGCAGCACAGACAGGGGGCAAGTGGAGACCCAGTACTTC
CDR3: CASSTDRGQVETQYF

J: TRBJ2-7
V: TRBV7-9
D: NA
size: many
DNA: TGTGCCAGCAACTGGGAGAGCGCAAGCGAGCAGTACTTC
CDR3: CASNWESASEQYF

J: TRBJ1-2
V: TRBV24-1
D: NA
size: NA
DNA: TGTGCCACCAGCGAAAGGGGCCTTTCTAACTATGGCTACACCTTC
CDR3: CATSERGLSNYGYTF

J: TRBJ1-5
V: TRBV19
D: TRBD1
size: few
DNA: TGTGCCAGTAGAACCCGCGGACAGGGGTACCAGCCCCAGCATTTT
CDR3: CASRTRGQGYQPQHF

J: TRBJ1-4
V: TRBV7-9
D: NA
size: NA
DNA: TGTGCTAGCAGCACGGGGGGAGCCGGTGAAAAACTGCTTTTT
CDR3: CASSTGGAGEKLLF

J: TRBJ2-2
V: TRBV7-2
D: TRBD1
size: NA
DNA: TGTGCCACCGCGGACAGGGGGGAGCTGTTTTTT
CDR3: CATADRGELFF

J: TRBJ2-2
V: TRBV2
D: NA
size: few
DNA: TGTGCCAGCAGTGAAGTCTCCTTGGGCGGGGAGCTGTTTTTT
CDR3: CASSEVSLGGELFF

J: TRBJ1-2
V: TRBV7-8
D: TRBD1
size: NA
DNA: TGTGCCAGCAGCGTCCAGGGGGTTGACTATGGCTACACCTTC
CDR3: CASSVQGVDYGYTF

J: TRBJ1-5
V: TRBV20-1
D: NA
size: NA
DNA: TGCAGTGCTAGAGATAACAGGGTCCATCAGCCCCAGCATTTT
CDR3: CSARDNRVHQPQHF

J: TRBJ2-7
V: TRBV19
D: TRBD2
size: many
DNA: TGTGCCAGTAGTGCGGCTAGCGGGAATTACGAGCAGTACTTC
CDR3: CASSAASGNYEQYF

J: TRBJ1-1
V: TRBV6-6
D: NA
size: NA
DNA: TGTGCCAGCAGTCAGTCAGATGGGGACACTGAAGCTTTCTTT
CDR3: CASSQSDGDTEAFF

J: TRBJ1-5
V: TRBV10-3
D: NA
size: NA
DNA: TGTGCCATCAGTACGGGGGTTGGTAGCAATCAGCCCCAGCATTTT
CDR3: CAISTGVGSNQPQHF

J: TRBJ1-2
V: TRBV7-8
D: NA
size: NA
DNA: TGTGCCAGCAGCTTAGCGCGACGCACTGACGGGGGGCTAAATGGCTACACCTTC
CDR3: CASSLARRTDGGLNGYTF

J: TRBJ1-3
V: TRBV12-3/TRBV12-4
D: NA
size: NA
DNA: TGTGCCAGCAGCTTGTGGGGCCTCGTCTCTGGAAACACCATATATTTT
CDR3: CASSLWGLVSGNTIYF

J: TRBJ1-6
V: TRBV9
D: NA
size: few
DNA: TGTGCCAGCAGCTCCTTGGGGAGTCCTCATTCACCCCTCCACTTT
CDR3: CASSSLGSPHSPLHF